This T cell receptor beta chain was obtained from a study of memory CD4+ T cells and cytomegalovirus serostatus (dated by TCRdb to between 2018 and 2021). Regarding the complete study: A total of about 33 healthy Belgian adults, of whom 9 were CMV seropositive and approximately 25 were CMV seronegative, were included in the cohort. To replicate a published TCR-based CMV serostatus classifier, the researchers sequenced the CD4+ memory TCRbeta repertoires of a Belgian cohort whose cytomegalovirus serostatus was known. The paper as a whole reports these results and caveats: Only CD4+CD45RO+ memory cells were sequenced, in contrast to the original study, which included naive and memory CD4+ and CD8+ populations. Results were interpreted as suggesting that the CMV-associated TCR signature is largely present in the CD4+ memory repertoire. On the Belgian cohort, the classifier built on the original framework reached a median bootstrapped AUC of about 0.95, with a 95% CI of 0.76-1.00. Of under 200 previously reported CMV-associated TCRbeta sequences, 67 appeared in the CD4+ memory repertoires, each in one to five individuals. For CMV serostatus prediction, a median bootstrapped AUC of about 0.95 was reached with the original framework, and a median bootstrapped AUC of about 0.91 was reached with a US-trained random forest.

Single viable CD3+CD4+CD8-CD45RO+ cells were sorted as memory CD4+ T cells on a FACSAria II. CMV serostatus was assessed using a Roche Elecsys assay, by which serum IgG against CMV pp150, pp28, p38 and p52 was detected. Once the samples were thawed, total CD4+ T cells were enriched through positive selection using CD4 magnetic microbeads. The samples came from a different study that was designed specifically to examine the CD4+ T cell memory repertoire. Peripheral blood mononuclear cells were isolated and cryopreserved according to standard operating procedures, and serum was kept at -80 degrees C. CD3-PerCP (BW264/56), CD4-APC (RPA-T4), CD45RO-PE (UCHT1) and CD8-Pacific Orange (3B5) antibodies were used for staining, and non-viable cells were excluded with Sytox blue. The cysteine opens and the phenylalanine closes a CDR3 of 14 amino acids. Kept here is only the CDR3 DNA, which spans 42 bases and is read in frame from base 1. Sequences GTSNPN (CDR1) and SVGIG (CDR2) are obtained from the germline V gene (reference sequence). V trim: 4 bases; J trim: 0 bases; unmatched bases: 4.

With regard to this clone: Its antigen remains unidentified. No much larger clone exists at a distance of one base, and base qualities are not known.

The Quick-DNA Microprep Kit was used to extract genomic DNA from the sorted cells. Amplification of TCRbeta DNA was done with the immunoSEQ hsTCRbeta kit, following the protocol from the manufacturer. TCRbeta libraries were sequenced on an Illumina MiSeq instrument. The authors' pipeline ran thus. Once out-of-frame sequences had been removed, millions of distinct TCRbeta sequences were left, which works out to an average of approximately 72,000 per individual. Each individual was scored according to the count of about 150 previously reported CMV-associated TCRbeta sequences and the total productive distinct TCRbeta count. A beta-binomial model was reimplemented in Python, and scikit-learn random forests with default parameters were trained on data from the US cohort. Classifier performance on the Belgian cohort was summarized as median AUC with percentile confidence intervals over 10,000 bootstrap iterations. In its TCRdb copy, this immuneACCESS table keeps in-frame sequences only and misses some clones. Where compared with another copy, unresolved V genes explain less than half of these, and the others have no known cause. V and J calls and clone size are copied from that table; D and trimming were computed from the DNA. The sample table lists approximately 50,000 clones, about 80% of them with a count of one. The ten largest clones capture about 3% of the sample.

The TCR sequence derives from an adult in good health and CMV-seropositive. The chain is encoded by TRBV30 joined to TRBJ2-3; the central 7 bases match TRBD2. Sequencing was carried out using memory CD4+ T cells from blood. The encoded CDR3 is CAWTFSGSTDTQYF. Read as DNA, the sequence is TGTGCCTGGACCTTTAGCGGGAGCACAGATACGCAGTATTTT.